This passage covers 18 T cell receptor beta chains from one sample sequenced in a study of OX40 agonist ivuxolimab in advanced cancers. Sequenced by immunoSEQ multiplex PCR; TCRdb stores in-frame clones only, minus some. The sample carries about 43,000 clones, approximately 86% recorded once. The sample was CD4+ or CD8+ T cells sorted from blood, taken in a trial of the OX40 agonist ivuxolimab. These receptors came from an adult with an advanced solid tumor such as melanoma, head and neck, liver or kidney cancer.

This clone was observed a few times. This chain connects TRBV6-5 to TRBJ1-6; D remains ambiguous. Trimming pared 0 bases from V and 13 bases from J, leaving 16 bases between. The CDR3 consists of 15 residues. Germline CDR1 is MNHEY and CDR2 is SVGAGI. CDR3 loop: CASSYSIGSTRPLHF. The CDR3 bases are TGTGCCAGCAGTTACTCGATTGGTTCCACTAGGCCCCTCCACTTT.

This sequence joins TRBV27 and TRBJ1-1, with D possibly being TRBD1 (6 bases). The germline gives CDR1 MNHEY, CDR2 SMNVEV (reference sequence). The CDR3 has 15 amino acids. The V end was cut by 1 base, the J end by 4 bases, with 13 bases between. The CDR3 DNA follows: TGTGCCAGCAGTTTATATAGGGGGGCTATCACTGAAGCTTTCTTT. Amino acids: CASSLYRGAITEAFF.

This clone was seen a handful of times. The J gene is TRBJ2-7, the V gene TRBV19, with TRBD2 as a possible D gene (6 bases). This CDR3 is built from 14 residues. Trimming cost V 5 bases and J 1 base, with 12 bases left between them. The germline CDR1 and CDR2 sequences are LNHDA and SQIVND (reference sequence). In DNA form, the CDR3 reads TGTGCCAGTAGTCTTGGCGGGGCGTCCTACGAGCAGTACTTC. This translates into CASSLGGASYEQYF. Full variable domain (remainder filled in from reference TRBV19 and TRBJ2-7): DGGITQSPKYLFRKEGQNVTLSCEQNLNHDAMYWYRQDPGQGLRLIYYSQIVNDFQKGDIAEGYSVSREKKESFPLTVTSAQKNPTAFYLCASSLGGASYEQYFGPGTRLTVT.

This clone was observed a single time. V usage is TRBV6-6 and J usage is TRBJ1-1, with 8 bases lining up with TRBD1. This CDR3 has 14 amino acids. The germline CDR1 and CDR2 sequences are MNHNY and SVGAGI (reference sequence). V shed 2 bases and J 2 bases; nucleotides not matched to a gene: 1. The CDR3 here is CASSYDRGNTEAFF. CDR3 coding DNA: TGTGCCAGCAGTTACGACAGGGGTAACACTGAAGCTTTCTTT.

This clone appeared a single time. The V gene is TRBV15, the J gene TRBJ2-7; D gene uncertain. The germline CDR1 and CDR2 sequences are LNHNV and YYDKDF (reference sequence). The germline V and J ends were trimmed by 2 bases and 0 bases, with 11 bases remaining between them. CDR3 length: 15 residues. CDR3 sequence: CATSRSADSSYEQYF. The CDR3 nucleotides read TGTGCCACCAGCAGATCCGCAGATAGCTCCTACGAGCAGTACTTC.

V gene TRBV30 combines with J gene TRBJ1-2; TRBD1 matches 12 bases. CDR1 is GTSNPN, CDR2 SVGIG, per germline (reference sequence). V shed 5 bases and J 4 bases; nucleotides not matched to a gene: 2. This CDR3 spans 13 amino acids. In DNA form, the CDR3 reads TGTGCCTGGGGGACAGGGGGCCTCTATGGCTACACCTTC. Its translation: CAWGTGGLYGYTF. Combining the CDR3 with reference TRBV30 and TRBJ1-2 gives the whole variable domain SQTIHQWPATLVQPVGSPLSLECTVEGTSNPNLYWYRQAAGRGLQLLFYSVGIGQISSEVPQNLSASRPQDRQFILSSKKLLLSDSGFYLCAWGTGGLYGYTFGSGTRLTVV.

The rearrangement uses TRBV19 and TRBJ2-7, with a weak D call TRBD2 (5 bases). The CDR3 consists of 15 residues. V was pared by 4 bases and J by 2 bases, with 15 bases between. Germline CDR1 LNHDA, CDR2 SQIVND (reference sequence). The CDR3: CASSNHEGGAYEQYF. CDR3 nucleotides: TGTGCCAGTAGTAACCACGAGGGTGGGGCCTACGAGCAGTACTTC.

The genes are TRBV5-6 and TRBJ2-7; 12 bases line up with TRBD2. Germline lookup yields CDR1 SGHDT and CDR2 YYEEEE. The CDR3 consists of 17 residues. With 0 bases clipped from V and 0 bases from J, the junction kept 4 bases outside the gene matches. CDR3 in amino acids: CASSLDRLAGASYEQYF. The CDR3 bases are TGTGCCAGCAGCTTGGATCGACTAGCGGGAGCCTCCTACGAGCAGTACTTC. Supplemented by reference TRBV5-6 and TRBJ2-7, the full variable domain reads DAGVTQSPTHLIKTRGQQVTLRCSPKSGHDTVSWYQQALGQGPQFIFQYYEEEERQRGNFPDRFSGHQFPNYSSELNVNALLLGDSALYLCASSLDRLAGASYEQYFGPGTRLTVT.

The rearrangement joins TRBV2 to TRBJ2-5, with TRBD2 matching 12 bases. With 7 bases clipped from V and 5 bases from J, the junction kept 8 bases outside the gene matches. Germline CDR1 is SNHLY and CDR2 is FYNNEI. The CDR3 loop spans 15 amino acids. CDR3: CASTPTSGGRETQYF. The CDR3 DNA reads as TGTGCCAGCACTCCGACTAGCGGGGGCCGGGAGACCCAGTACTTC.

The chain employs TRBV2 and TRBJ2-7, with no clear D. V dropped 6 bases and J dropped 3 bases, with 12 bases sitting between them. This CDR3 is 13 amino acids long. Germline CDR1 is SNHLY and CDR2 is FYNNEI. The DNA for the CDR3 is TGTGCCAGCAGCCCAATGGGGAACTACGAGCAGTACTTC. It yields the protein CASSPMGNYEQYF. Together with reference TRBV2 and TRBJ2-7, the CDR3 gives the full variable domain: EPEVTQTPSHQVTQMGQEVILRCVPISNHLYFYWYRQILGQKVEFLVSFYNNEISEKSEIFDDQFSVERPDGSNFTLKIRSTKLEDSAMYFCASSPMGNYEQYFGPGTRLTVT.

The sample holds one count of this clone. The V and J genes are TRBV15 and TRBJ2-1; no reliable D call. CDR1 is LNHNV and CDR2 is YYDKDF in the germline V gene (reference sequence). The CDR3 spans 15 residues. The V and J ends lost 0 bases and 4 bases respectively, with 10 bases between them. The CDR3 loop is CATSRDSRSYNEQFF. Written as DNA, the CDR3 is TGTGCCACCAGCAGAGACAGCAGAAGTTACAATGAGCAGTTCTTC.

This chain joins TRBV6-5 and TRBJ1-1; TRBD1 agrees at 10 bases. The CDR3 extends over 14 amino acids. CDR1 is MNHEY and CDR2 is SVGAGI in the germline V gene. The V gene end was trimmed by 2 bases and the J gene end by 3 bases; junction bases not matched to a gene: 0. The CDR3 spells CASSYGTGDTEAFF. The DNA for the CDR3 is TGTGCCAGCAGTTACGGGACAGGGGACACTGAAGCTTTCTTT.

This sequence joins TRBV5-1 and TRBJ1-1; 9 nucleotides align to TRBD1. The trim removed 8 bases at V and 3 bases at J, leaving 8 bases unmatched. Germline V gene data show CDR1 as SGHRS and CDR2 as YFSETQ. There are 14 residues in the CDR3. CDR3 coding DNA: TGCGCCAGTGCCAGGGGACAGGGATACACTGAAGCTTTCTTT. It codes for CASARGQGYTEAFF.

This clone was observed a few times. This chain uses TRBV29-1 with TRBJ2-7; D is ambiguous. The germline V gene has CDR1 SQVTM and CDR2 ANQGSEA. Between the trimmed V and J ends, which lost 0 bases and 0 bases, there was a span of 6 bases. The CDR3 consists of 13 residues. CDR3 sequence (DNA): TGCAGCGTTGAAGATGAAGGCTCCTACGAGCAGTACTTC. The encoded protein is CSVEDEGSYEQYF.

This sequence joins TRBV28 and TRBJ2-7; unclear D gene. Germline-derived CDR1 and CDR2 are MDHEN and SYDVKM. V was pared by 5 bases and J by 4 bases, with 18 bases between. The CDR3 loop spans 15 amino acids. CDR3 sequence: CASSAFPANLYEQYF. The DNA for the CDR3 is TGTGCCAGCAGTGCTTTCCCAGCTAACTTATACGAGCAGTACTTC.

The J gene is TRBJ1-4, the V gene TRBV4-1; possibly TRBD1 for D (6 bases). Between the trimmed V and J ends, which lost 5 bases and 8 bases, there was a span of 18 bases. Germline values: CDR1 MGHRA, CDR2 YSYEKL. CDR3 length equals 15 residues. The CDR3, as DNA: TGCGCCAGCAGCGAGGTGGGGGGCAGGGGAGAAAAACTGTTTTTT. Amino acid sequence: CASSEVGGRGEKLFF.

This chain links TRBV4-2 with TRBJ2-5, with 11 bases lining up with TRBD2. The CDR3 consists of 16 residues. Germline V lookup: CDR1 LGHNA, CDR2 YNFKEQ. Unmatched junction bases numbered 5, after V lost 4 bases and J lost 1 base. The CDR3 coding sequence is TGTGCCAGCAGCCTCGGGACTAGCGGTTTCCAAGAGACCCAGTACTTC. Its translation: CASSLGTSGFQETQYF.

This clone showed up just a few times. This rearrangement joins TRBV4-1 to TRBJ2-1; no definite D call. V dropped 0 bases and J dropped 9 bases, with 9 bases sitting between them. CDR3 length: 13 residues. From germline, CDR1 is MGHRA and CDR2 YSYEKL. The CDR3 here is CASSQDKVGEQFF. The CDR3 region has the DNA TGCGCCAGCAGCCAAGATAAGGTCGGTGAGCAGTTCTTC.